The rows below give T cell receptor beta chains drawn from one sample of a study of T cell repertoires in cytomegalovirus infection. TCRdb re-called the reads through MiXCR, storing one row per CDR3 protein. The sample includes approximately 910,000 distinct CDR3 sequences, about 33% of them seen just once. Their recognized antigens are unknown. This material consisted of cultured CD8+ T cells from PBMCs, taken from culture after CMV antigen stimulation. The source of these receptors is a human donor in good health (CMV status not recorded). Some clones in this sample may be carry-over from other donors' samples. Both conserved end residues are part of each CDR3. The D gene is left open where the match is weak. Size is omitted from some rows. Given values are once, few, many or a class for expanded clones.

>TRBV6-6|TRBJ1-2|TRBD1|-
TGTGCCAGCAGTGATGCATTGATACAGGGGCTCTATGGCTACACCTTC
CASSDALIQGLYGYTF
>TRBV10-3|TRBJ1-3|-|many
TGTGCCATCAGTGAGTCCGGAATCTCTGGAAACACCATATATTTT
CAISESGISGNTIYF
>TRBV25-1|TRBJ2-7|TRBD1|-
TGTGCCAGCAGTACCTCGTCCGGGACAGGGGTCTACGAGCAGTACTTC
CASSTSSGTGVYEQYF
>TRBV5-1|TRBJ2-3|TRBD2|-
TGCGCCAGCAGCTGGACTAGCGGCCAGGATACGCAGTATTTT
CASSWTSGQDTQYF
>TRBV24-1|TRBJ2-1|TRBD1|-
TGTGCCACCAGTGGGCAGGGGGCCTATGAGCAGTTCTTC
CATSGQGAYEQFF
>TRBV4-1|TRBJ2-1|-|-
TGCGCCAGCAGCCAAGAACGTAGCGGTAATGAGCAGTTCTTC
CASSQERSGNEQFF
>TRBV10-2|TRBJ2-1|TRBD1|-
TGCGCCACCGAAGACAGGGGGACCTACAATGAGCAGTTCTTC
CATEDRGTYNEQFF
>TRBV27|TRBJ2-1|TRBD1|-
TGTGCCAGCACCGGCGCCGGGACAGGGGACAATGAGCAGTTCTTC
CASTGAGTGDNEQFF
>TRBV6-5|TRBJ1-1|-|once
TGTGCCAGCAGTCCCCTTCTCAGAAGGAACACTAAAGCTTTCTTT
CASSPLLRRNTKAFF
>TRBV3-1|TRBJ2-7|TRBD1|-
TGTGCCAGCAGCCAAGTGCAGGGGGCCTCGAAAGGGCGATCCTCCTACGAGCAGCACTTC
CASSQVQGASKGRSSYEQHF
>TRBV7-2|TRBJ2-5|TRBD1|few
TGTGCCAGCAGCTTATTAATACAGGGGCCCCAAGAGACCCAGTACTTC
CASSLLIQGPQETQYF
>TRBV7-9|TRBJ2-1|TRBD1|few
TGTGCCAGCAGCCAGGGACAGGGGGTCTACAATGAGCAGTTCTTC
CASSQGQGVYNEQFF
>TRBV5-1|TRBJ2-7|TRBD2|-
TGCGCCAGCAGCCCCGGGGGGGGTGGCGAGCAGTACTTC
CASSPGGGGEQYF
>TRBV2|TRBJ2-4|TRBD1|-
TGTGCCAGCAGTGAAGACAGGGGGTCTTTAGCCAAAAACATTCAGTACTTC
CASSEDRGSLAKNIQYF
>TRBV7-9|TRBJ2-7|-|few
TGTGCCAGCAGCTTAGCGAGACAGAATTCCTACGAGCAGTACTTC
CASSLARQNSYEQYF
>TRBV19|TRBJ2-3|TRBD2|few
TGTGCCAGTAGTATAGATCACGGGGGGGCGGATACGCAGTATTTT
CASSIDHGGADTQYF
>TRBV7-9|TRBJ2-3|-|few
TGTGCCAGCAGTCCCGCCCTCACAGATACGCAGTATTTT
CASSPALTDTQYF
>TRBV11-2|TRBJ2-1|TRBD2|-
TGTGCCAGCAGCTTAGAACAGCGGGGGAGGGGTAATGAGCAGTTCTTC
CASSLEQRGRGNEQFF
>TRBV20-1|TRBJ2-3|-|-
TGCAGTGCAAAGCTCGGGGGCTACACAGATACGCAGTATTTT
CSAKLGGYTDTQYF
>TRBV7-9|TRBJ2-1|TRBD2|many
TGTGCCAGCAGCTTAAGTAGCGGGGGGGCTATCTACAATGAGCAGTTCTTC
CASSLSSGGAIYNEQFF
>TRBV7-2|TRBJ2-2|TRBD2|few
TGTGCCAGCAGCTCGCTAGCGGGGGTGTACGGGGAGCTGTTTTTT
CASSSLAGVYGELFF
>TRBV6-5|TRBJ2-1|TRBD2|-
TGTGCCAGCAGTCCGGGGCTTAGCGGGGGCTCCGACAATGAGCAGTTCTTC
CASSPGLSGGSDNEQFF
>TRBV4-1|TRBJ2-5|-|-
TGCGCCAGCAGCCAAGACCTCACCGGAAGGGAGACCCAGTACTTC
CASSQDLTGRETQYF
>TRBV7-9|TRBJ2-5|TRBD2|many
TGTGCCAGCAGCTTAATCAGCGGGGGAATCCAAGAGACCCAGTACTTC
CASSLISGGIQETQYF
>TRBV6-5|TRBJ1-2|-|-
TGTGCCAGCAGTTACCGGGGGAGCCACTATGGCTACACCTTC
CASSYRGSHYGYTF
>TRBV27|TRBJ2-5|-|-
TGTGCCAGCAGTTCAGGGCCTCGTGGGACCCAGTACTTC
CASSSGPRGTQYF
>TRBV5-1|TRBJ1-5|-|few
TGCGCCAGCAGCTTTATTTGGGTCAGGAACAATCAGCCCCAGCATTTT
CASSFIWVRNNQPQHF
>TRBV7-8|TRBJ2-3|-|many
TGTGCCAGCAGCTTAGAATGGACAGATACGCAGTATTTT
CASSLEWTDTQYF
>TRBV28|TRBJ1-5|-|-
TGTGCCAGCAATGAGTTTGAAGGGGATCAGCCCCAGCATTTT
CASNEFEGDQPQHF
>TRBV9|TRBJ1-1|-|-
TGTGCCAGCAGCGGAGGGGGGCCCACTGAAGCTTTCTTT
CASSGGGPTEAFF
>TRBV11-1|TRBJ2-2|-|few
TGTGCCAGCAGCCCAAGGGGGACACCGAACACCGGGGAGCTGTTTTTT
CASSPRGTPNTGELFF
>TRBV5-6|TRBJ2-5|TRBD1|-
TGTGCCAGCAGCTTGCCCTGGGACAGGCAAGAGACCCAGTACTTC
CASSLPWDRQETQYF
>TRBV19|TRBJ2-7|-|few
TGTGCCAGTAGTCCCGTGGGGAGCTCCTACGAGCAGTACTTC
CASSPVGSSYEQYF
>TRBV7-8|TRBJ2-7|-|many
TGTGCCAGCAGCCCCGGGACCAATTCCTACGAGCAGTACTTC
CASSPGTNSYEQYF
>TRBV12-3/TRBV12-4|TRBJ2-7|TRBD1|few
TGTGCCAGCAGTCCCGGGACAGTGGTTTACGAGCAGTACTTC
CASSPGTVVYEQYF
>TRBV5-1|TRBJ2-3|TRBD2|-
TGCGCCAGCAGCTGGGGAGGGCCGCCCCCAGATACGCAGTATTTT
CASSWGGPPPDTQYF
>TRBV6-6|TRBJ2-1|TRBD2|-
TGTGCCAGCAGTCTGACTAGCGGGGGGGGAGTCGGCAATGAGCAGTTCTTC
CASSLTSGGGVGNEQFF
>TRBV7-2|TRBJ2-1|-|many
TGTGCCAGCAGCTTAGGTCGGTATCCTGAGCAGTTCTTC
CASSLGRYPEQFF
>TRBV12-3/TRBV12-4|TRBJ1-4|-|-
TGTGCCAGTAGGGGGGCAGCTAATGAAAAACTGTTTTTT
CASRGAANEKLFF
>TRBV7-9|TRBJ2-1|-|few
TGTGCCAGCAGCCCCCACTCCGCCGAGCAGTTCTTC
CASSPHSAEQFF
>TRBV2|TRBJ2-1|-|few
TGTGCCAGCAGGGGGGGAAGGCGGGGATACTACAATGAGCAGTTCTTC
CASRGGRRGYYNEQFF
>TRBV7-9|TRBJ2-7|-|many
TGTGCCAGCAGCCCCCTGACCTCCTACGAGCAGTACTTC
CASSPLTSYEQYF
>TRBV29-1|TRBJ2-4|-|-
TGCAGCGCAGAGATAGCCAAAAACATTCAGTACTTC
CSAEIAKNIQYF
>TRBV12-3/TRBV12-4|TRBJ1-3|-|-
TGTGCCAGCGGGAAACCAGGGGACCACTCTGGAAACACCATATATTTT
CASGKPGDHSGNTIYF
>TRBV9|TRBJ1-2|-|few
TGTGCCAGCAGCGTAGGGGCAGACATAGCCCCGAACTATGGCTACACCTTC
CASSVGADIAPNYGYTF
>TRBV7-2|TRBJ2-7|-|many
TGTGCCAGCAGCTTAAACCCCCTGGTGGAGCAGTACTTC
CASSLNPLVEQYF
>TRBV12-3/TRBV12-4|TRBJ2-5|TRBD2|few
TGTGCCAGCAGTACTAGCGGGGGGCCCAAGAGGGGGACCCAGTACTTC
CASSTSGGPKRGTQYF